Sequencing of this T cell receptor (beta chain) was carried out in a study of response to subunit inactivated influenza vaccine. Details on this clonotype: What it recognizes is unknown.

Looked up from germline, CDR1 is DFQATT and CDR2 is SNEGSKA (reference sequence). Trimming removed 5 bases from V and 5 bases from J, with 18 bases in between. This CDR3 has 15 residues. Points from the study as a whole: Authors suggested each seasonal flu vaccination may recruit only limited numbers of new T cells.

TCRdb reprocessed the RT-PCR reads with MiXCR, giving one entry per CDR3 protein. The data hold 300,000 to 350,000 distinct CDR3 sequences, with roughly 20% observed a single time. This sequence joins TRBV20-1 and TRBJ1-4, with unresolved D. The source was PBMCs from blood, collected less than 22 months after vaccination. The clonotype was recovered from a man in his fifties or sixties who received an inactivated influenza vaccine. CDR3: CSALLFGKANEKLFF. CDR3 in DNA: TGCAGTGCTCTACTATTTGGGAAGGCCAATGAAAAACTGTTTTTT.